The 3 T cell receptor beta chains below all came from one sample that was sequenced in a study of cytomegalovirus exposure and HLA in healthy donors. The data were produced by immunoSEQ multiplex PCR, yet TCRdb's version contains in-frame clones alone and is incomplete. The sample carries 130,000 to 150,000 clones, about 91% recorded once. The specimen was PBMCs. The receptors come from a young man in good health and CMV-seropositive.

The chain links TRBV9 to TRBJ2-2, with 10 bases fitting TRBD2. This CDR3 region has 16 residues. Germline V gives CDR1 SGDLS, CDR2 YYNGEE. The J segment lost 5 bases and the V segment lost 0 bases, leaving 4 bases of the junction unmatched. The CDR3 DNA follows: TGTGCCAGCAGCGTAGTTAGCGGGGGGTTAACCGGGGAGCTGTTTTTT. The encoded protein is CASSVVSGGLTGELFF. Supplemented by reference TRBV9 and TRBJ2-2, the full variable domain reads DSGVTQTPKHLITATGQRVTLRCSPRSGDLSVYWYQQSLDQGLQFLIQYYNGEERAKGNILERFSAQQFPDLHSELNLSSLELGDSALYFCASSVVSGGLTGELFFGEGSRLTVL.

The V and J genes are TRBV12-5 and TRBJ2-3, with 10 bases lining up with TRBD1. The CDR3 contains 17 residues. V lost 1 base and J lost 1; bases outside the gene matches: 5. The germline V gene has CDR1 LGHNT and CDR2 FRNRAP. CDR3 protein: CASGLAYGTGGTDTQYF. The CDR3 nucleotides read TGTGCTAGTGGTTTGGCATACGGGACAGGGGGCACAGATACGCAGTATTTT.

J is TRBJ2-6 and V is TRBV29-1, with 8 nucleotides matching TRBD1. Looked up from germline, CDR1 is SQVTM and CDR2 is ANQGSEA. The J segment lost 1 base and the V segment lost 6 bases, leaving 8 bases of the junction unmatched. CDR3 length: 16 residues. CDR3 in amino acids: CSVAQGGQSGANVLTF. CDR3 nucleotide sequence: TGCAGCGTCGCACAGGGGGGCCAGTCTGGGGCCAACGTCCTGACTTTC.